This T cell receptor (beta chain) was observed in a study of blood T cells in healthy people across ages. General observations from the study: For the donors, CMV status was unknown and possibly confounded expanded clonotype changes.

Donation came from healthy Caucasian individuals in Russia who were aged roughly 6 to 95. Drawing of peripheral blood yielded ten milliliters from each donor. There are 17 residues in the CDR3. Per the germline V gene, CDR1 is SEHNR and CDR2 is FQNEAQ (reference sequence). V was shortened by 4 bases and J by 7 bases, with 25 bases between the two germline ends. Worth noting for this clonotype: The antigen remains unidentified.

A second PCR, run for roughly 7 to 12 cycles, used a sample-barcoded 5' primer plus a J-beta primer mix. One entry per CDR3 protein results from TCRdb running MiXCR on the 5' RACE reads. The top ten hold over 5.5% of the sample, which has about 1.4 million distinct CDR3 sequences, around 59% seen once. The receptor's source is a young man in good health. This chain joins TRBV7-9 and TRBJ1-1; D might be TRBD1 (6 bases). Sequenced: blood. Here the CDR3 reads CASSYPELTGGKDEAFF. CDR3 coding DNA: TGTGCCAGCAGCTACCCCGAACTGACAGGAGGGAAAGATGAAGCTTTCTTT.